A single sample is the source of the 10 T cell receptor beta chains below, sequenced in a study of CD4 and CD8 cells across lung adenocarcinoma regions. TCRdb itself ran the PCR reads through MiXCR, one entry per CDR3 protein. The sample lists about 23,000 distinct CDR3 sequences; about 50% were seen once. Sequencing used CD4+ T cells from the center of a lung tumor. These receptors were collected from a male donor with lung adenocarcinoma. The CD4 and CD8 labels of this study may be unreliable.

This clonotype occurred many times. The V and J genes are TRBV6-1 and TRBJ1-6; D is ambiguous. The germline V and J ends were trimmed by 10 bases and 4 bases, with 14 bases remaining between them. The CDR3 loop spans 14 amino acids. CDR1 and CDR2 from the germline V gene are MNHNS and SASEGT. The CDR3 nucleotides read TGTGCCAACTCCGGACGGAGTTATAATTCACCCCTCCACTTT. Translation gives CANSGRSYNSPLHF.

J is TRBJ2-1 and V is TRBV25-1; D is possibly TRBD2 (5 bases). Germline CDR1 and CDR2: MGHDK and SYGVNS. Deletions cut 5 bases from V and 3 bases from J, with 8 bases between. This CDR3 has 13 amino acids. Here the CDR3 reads CASSFGVYNEQFF. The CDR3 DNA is TGTGCCAGCAGTTTCGGGGTCTACAATGAGCAGTTCTTC.

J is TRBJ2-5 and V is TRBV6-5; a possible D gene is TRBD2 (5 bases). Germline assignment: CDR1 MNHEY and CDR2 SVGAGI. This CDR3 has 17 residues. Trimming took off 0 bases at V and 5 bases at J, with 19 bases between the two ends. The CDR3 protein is CASSYSSGLGSRETQYF. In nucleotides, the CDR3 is TGTGCCAGCAGTTACTCGAGCGGTCTTGGAAGTAGGGAGACCCAGTACTTC.

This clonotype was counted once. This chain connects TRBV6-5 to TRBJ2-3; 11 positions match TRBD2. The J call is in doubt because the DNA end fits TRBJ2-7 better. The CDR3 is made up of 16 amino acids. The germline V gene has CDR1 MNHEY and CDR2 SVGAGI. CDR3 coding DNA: TGTGCCAGCAGCTTACTAGCGGGAGATGCAACAGATACGCAGTACTTC. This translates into CASSLLAGDATDTQYF.

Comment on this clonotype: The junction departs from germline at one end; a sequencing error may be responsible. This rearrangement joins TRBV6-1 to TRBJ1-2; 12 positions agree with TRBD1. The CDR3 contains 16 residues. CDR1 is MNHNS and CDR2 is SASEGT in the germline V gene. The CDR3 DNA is TGTGCCAGCATCCCGGGACAGGGGGCTGCTAGCTATGAAGACATCTTC. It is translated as CASIPGQGAASYEDIF.

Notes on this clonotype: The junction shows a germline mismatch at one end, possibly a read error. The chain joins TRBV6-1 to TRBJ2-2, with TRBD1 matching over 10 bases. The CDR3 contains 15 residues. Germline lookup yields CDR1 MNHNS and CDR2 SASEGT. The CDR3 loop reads CASGVRAVGTGEQFF. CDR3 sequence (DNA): TGTGCCAGCGGTGTTCGGGCAGTGGGGACAGGGGAGCAGTTTTTT.

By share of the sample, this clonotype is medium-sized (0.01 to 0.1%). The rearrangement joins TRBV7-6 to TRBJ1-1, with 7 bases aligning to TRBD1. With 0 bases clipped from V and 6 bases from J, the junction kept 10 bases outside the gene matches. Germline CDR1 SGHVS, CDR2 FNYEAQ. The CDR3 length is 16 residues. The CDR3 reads CASSLALTGTEAEAFF. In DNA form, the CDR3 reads TGTGCCAGCAGCTTAGCGCTCACCGGGACAGAGGCTGAAGCTTTCTTT.

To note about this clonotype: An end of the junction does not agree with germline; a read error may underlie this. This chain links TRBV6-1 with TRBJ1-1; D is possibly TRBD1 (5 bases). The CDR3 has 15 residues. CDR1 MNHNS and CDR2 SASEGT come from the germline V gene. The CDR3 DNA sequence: TGTGCCAGCAGTATGACCACAGGTGCGAACTATGGAGCCATCTTC. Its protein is CASSMTTGANYGAIF.

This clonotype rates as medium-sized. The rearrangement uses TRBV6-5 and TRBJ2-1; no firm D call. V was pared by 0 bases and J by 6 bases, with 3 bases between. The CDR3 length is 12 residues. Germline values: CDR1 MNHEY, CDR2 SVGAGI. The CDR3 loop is CASSYSFNEQFF. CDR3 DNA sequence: TGTGCCAGCAGTTACTCGTTCAATGAGCAGTTCTTC.

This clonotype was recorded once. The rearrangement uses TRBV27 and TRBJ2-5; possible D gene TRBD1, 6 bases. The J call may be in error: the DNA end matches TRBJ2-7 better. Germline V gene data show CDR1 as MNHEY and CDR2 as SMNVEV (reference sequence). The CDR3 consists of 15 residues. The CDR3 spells CASSTRTDATYEQYF. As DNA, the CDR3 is TGTGCCAGCAGTACCCGGACAGACGCGACCTACGAGCAGTACTTC.